This T cell receptor (beta chain) was sequenced in a study of T cells after yellow fever vaccination. A remark on this clonotype: Its antigen is unknown.

Study-level results: Booster samples showed a return of most primary-vaccination clones (around 96% CD4, around 88% CD8).

This CDR3 has 13 amino acids. In germline, CDR1 is SGDLS, CDR2 YYNGEE. The V gene lost 4 bases and the J gene lost 5 bases, with 11 bases spanning the gap. 5'RACE template switching generated TCR cDNA, adding a universal primer site and UMIs. TCRdb fed the 5' RACE reads into MiXCR, producing one record per CDR3 protein. The table lists about 220,000 distinct CDR3 sequences, 5.5% to 8.5% of them singletons, with around 1% in the top ten. This rearrangement joins TRBV9 to TRBJ2-3; a weak D match, TRBD2 (5 bases). This TCR was recovered from a man aged 30 to 45 who received the YFV17D yellow fever vaccine. The sequences come from CD4+ T cells sorted from PBMCs, collected on the day of the yellow fever booster vaccination. The CDR3 here is CASSLGAGDTQYF. Here the CDR3 DNA reads TGTGCCAGCAGCTTAGGTGCGGGAGATACGCAGTATTTT.